This T cell receptor (beta chain) emerged from a study of cytomegalovirus exposure and HLA in healthy donors. Study-wide points: Previously analyzed data showed that most TCR beta V segments were productive at a frequency of about 87% or about 30%. Most TCR sequences proved rare, with some public TCRs found in many donors. The study listed roughly 160 cytomegalovirus-associated TCR beta chains.

As regards this clone: Its antigen is unidentified.

This PCR relied on a set of 60 Vbeta primers and 13 Jbeta primers. Per the study methods: Later analysis identified tens of millions of unique TCR beta chains, roughly 11 million shared. Only in-frame clones appear in the TCRdb table, and some are missing; sequencing was by immunoSEQ multiplex PCR. V, J and clone size derive from that table, while D and trimming were established from the DNA sequence. The sample shows approximately 210,000 clones, 82% of them seen only once. The CDR3 is made up of 15 amino acids. Per germline, CDR1 MNHNS and CDR2 SASEGT. V lost 1 base, J lost 5 bases, and 12 bases lay in between.

V is TRBV6-1 and J is TRBJ2-1; possible D gene TRBD1, 6 bases. Sequencing was performed on PBMCs. The TCR originated in a man aged 40-50 years in good health and CMV-seropositive. The DNA for the CDR3 is TGTGCCAGCAGTGAAGGTGGGGGCCGAAACAATGAGCAGTTCTTC. This gives the protein CASSEGGGRNNEQFF.